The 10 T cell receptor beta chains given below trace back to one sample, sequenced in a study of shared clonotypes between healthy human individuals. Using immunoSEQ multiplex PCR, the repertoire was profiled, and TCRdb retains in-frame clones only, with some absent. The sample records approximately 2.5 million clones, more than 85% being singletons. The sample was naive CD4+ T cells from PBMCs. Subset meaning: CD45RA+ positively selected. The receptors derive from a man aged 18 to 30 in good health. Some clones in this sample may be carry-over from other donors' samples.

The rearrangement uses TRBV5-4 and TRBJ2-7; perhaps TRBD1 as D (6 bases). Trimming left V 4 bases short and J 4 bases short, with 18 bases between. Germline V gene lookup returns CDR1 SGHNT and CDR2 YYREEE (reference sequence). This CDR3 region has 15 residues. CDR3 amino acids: CASSPNRAAIYEQYF. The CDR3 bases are TGTGCCAGCAGCCCCAACAGGGCTGCTATATACGAGCAGTACTTC.

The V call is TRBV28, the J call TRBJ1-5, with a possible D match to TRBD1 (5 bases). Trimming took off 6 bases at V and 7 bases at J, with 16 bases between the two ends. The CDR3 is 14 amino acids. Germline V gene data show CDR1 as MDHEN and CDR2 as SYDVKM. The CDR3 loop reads CASSPPPGDQPQHF. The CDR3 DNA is TGTGCCAGCAGCCCTCCACCGGGGGACCAGCCCCAGCATTTT.

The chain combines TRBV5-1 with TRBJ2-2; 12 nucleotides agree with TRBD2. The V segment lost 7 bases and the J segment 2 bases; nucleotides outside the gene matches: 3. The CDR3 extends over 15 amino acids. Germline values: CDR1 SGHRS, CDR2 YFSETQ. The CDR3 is CASGLAGLNTGELFF. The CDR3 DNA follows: TGCGCCAGCGGACTAGCGGGACTTAACACCGGGGAGCTGTTTTTT. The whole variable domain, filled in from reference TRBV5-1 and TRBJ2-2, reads KAGVTQTPRYLIKTRGQQVTLSCSPISGHRSVSWYQQTPGQGLQFLFEYFSETQRNKGNFPGRFSGRQFSNSRSEMNVSTLELGDSALYLCASGLAGLNTGELFFGEGSRLTVL.

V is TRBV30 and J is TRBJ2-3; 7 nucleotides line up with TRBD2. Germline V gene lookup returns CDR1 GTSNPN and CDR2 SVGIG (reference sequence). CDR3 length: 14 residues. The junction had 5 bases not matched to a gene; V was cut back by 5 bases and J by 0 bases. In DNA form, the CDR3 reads TGTGCCTGGGTGATAGCGGGTAGCACAGATACGCAGTATTTT. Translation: CAWVIAGSTDTQYF.

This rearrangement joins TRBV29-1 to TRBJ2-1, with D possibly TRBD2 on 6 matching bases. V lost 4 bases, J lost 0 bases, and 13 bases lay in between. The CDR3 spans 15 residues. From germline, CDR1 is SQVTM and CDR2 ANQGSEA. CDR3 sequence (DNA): TGCAGCGTTGCCGGACTACCCTACTCCTACAATGAGCAGTTCTTC. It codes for CSVAGLPYSYNEQFF.

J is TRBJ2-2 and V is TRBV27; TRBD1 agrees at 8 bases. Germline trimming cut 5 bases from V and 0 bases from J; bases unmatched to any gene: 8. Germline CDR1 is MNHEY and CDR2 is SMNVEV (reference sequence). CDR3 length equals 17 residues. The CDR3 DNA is TGTGCCAGCAGTAAGCCCCAGGGGGCGGCGAACACCGGGGAGCTGTTTTTT. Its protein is CASSKPQGAANTGELFF.

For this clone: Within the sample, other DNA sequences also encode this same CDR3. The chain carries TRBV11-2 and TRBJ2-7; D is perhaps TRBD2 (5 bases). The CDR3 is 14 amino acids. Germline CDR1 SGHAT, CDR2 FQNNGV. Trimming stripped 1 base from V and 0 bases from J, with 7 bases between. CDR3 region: CASSLGGGSYEQYF. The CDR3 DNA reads TGTGCCAGCAGCTTAGGTGGAGGCTCCTACGAGCAGTACTTC.

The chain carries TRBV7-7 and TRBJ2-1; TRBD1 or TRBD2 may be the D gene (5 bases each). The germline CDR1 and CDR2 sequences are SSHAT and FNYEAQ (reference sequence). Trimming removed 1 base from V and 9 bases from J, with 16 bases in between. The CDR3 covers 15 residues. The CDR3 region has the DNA TGTGCCAGCAGCTTAGAGGGGCGGGCAAACGGTGAGCAGTTCTTC. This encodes CASSLEGRANGEQFF.

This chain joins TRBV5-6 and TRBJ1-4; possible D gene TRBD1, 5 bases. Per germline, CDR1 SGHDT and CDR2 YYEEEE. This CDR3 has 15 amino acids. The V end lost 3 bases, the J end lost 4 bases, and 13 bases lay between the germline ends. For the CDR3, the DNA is TGTGCCAGCAGCTCCCGCGGGGCAGTTAATGAAAAACTGTTTTTT. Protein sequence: CASSSRGAVNEKLFF.

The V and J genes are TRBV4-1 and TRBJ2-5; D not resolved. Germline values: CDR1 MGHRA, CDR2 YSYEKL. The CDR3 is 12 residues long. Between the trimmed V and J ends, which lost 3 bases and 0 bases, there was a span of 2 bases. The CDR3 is CASSQNQETQYF. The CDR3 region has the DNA TGCGCCAGCAGCCAGAACCAAGAGACCCAGTACTTC.